These 32 T cell receptor beta chains originate from one sample sequenced in a study of T cells in Graves' hyperthyroidism and ophthalmopathy. TCR beta CDR3 sequences were amplified from RNA transcripts. First-round RT-PCR of the TCR CDR3 relied on the HTBI primer set. TCRdb fed the multiplex PCR reads into MiXCR, producing one record per CDR3 protein. The sample holds roughly 520,000 distinct CDR3 sequences; approximately 25% are singletons and the top ten take approximately 11%. The sequencing input was blood. These receptors came from a woman aged 30 to 39 with Graves' ophthalmopathy.

This clonotype was observed many times. This chain connects TRBV6-1 to TRBJ2-7, with D possibly being TRBD1 or TRBD2 (5 bases each). Trimming stripped 7 bases from V and 4 bases from J, with 14 bases between. CDR1 and CDR2 (germline): MNHNS, SASEGT. CDR3 size: 13 residues. The CDR3 coding sequence is TGTGCCAGCAAGGACGGGGACGAGTACGAGCAGTACTTC. The encoded protein is CASKDGDEYEQYF.

In regard to this clonotype: This may be a read error: a much more frequent sequence differs by one nucleotide. The chain is built from TRBV12-3 or TRBV12-4 and TRBJ2-7; D not certain. The CDR3 spans 13 residues. This CDR3 is CSSSHSPGRERYF. The CDR3 region has the DNA TGTTCCAGCAGTCACAGCCCCGGCCGCGAGCGGTACTTC.

V and J are TRBV6-2 or TRBV6-3 and TRBJ2-2; D is unresolved. This CDR3 is 15 amino acids long. CDR1 is MNHEY, CDR2 SVGEGT, per germline. Deletions cut 4 bases from V and 4 bases from J, with 13 bases between. CDR3 nucleotides: TGTGCCAGCAGTTCCTTCGGTCGTAGCACCGGGGAGCTGTTTTTT. Amino acid sequence: CASSSFGRSTGELFF.

This clonotype was seen only a few times. In DNA, the CDR3 is TGTGCCAGCAGCCAAGAAGGACACGCCGGGACTGAAGCTTTCTTT. It codes for CASSQEGHAGTEAFF. This chain connects TRBV3-1 to TRBJ1-1; possible D gene TRBD1, 5 bases. Per the germline V gene, CDR1 is LGHDT and CDR2 is YNNKEL (reference sequence). Trimming pared 0 bases from V and 5 bases from J, leaving 13 bases between. The CDR3 is 15 amino acids.

This chain links TRBV12-3 or TRBV12-4 with TRBJ2-6, with D unresolved. Trimming left V 5 bases short and J 0 bases short, with 11 bases between. This CDR3 is built from 16 residues. The CDR3 sequence: CASSPDLFSGANVLTF. As DNA, the CDR3 is TGTGCCAGCAGTCCTGATTTATTCTCTGGGGCCAACGTCCTGACTTTC.

About this clonotype: This may arise from a read error, as a much more abundant clone is one base away. The V gene is TRBV30, the J gene TRBJ2-6, with D perhaps being TRBD1 or TRBD2 (5 bases each). In germline, CDR1 is GTSNPN, CDR2 SVGIG (reference sequence). The CDR3 is made up of 20 amino acids. The CDR3 sequence is CARSVLPLGADFSGANVLTF. In nucleotides, the CDR3 is TGTGCCAGGAGTGTACTGCCCCTCGGGGCCGACTTCTCTGGGGCCAACGTCCTGACTTTC.

This clonotype was detected only a few times. The CDR3 loop reads CSARVGAGGRTGELFF. The CDR3 nucleotides are TGCAGTGCTAGAGTGGGGGCAGGGGGAAGAACCGGGGAGCTGTTTTTT. The rearrangement links TRBV20-1 to TRBJ2-2; 7 positions match TRBD1. This CDR3 region has 16 residues. The V and J ends lost 1 base and 5 bases, in that order; junction bases with no gene match: 10. Germline loops: CDR1 DFQATT, CDR2 SNEGSKA (reference sequence).

This clonotype turned up a few times. This rearrangement joins TRBV19 to TRBJ1-6, with TRBD1 matching 11 bases. The CDR3 consists of 16 residues. J lost 9 bases, V lost 6 bases, and 10 bases had no gene match. Germline loops: CDR1 LNHDA, CDR2 SQIVND (reference sequence). CDR3 region: CASRHGTGGESSPLHF. CDR3 nucleotides: TGTGCCAGTAGACACGGGACAGGGGGTGAAAGTTCACCCCTCCACTTT.

This clonotype was seen at least ten times. CDR3 amino acids: CASSWGTNTEAFF. In DNA form, the CDR3 reads TGTGCCAGCAGTTGGGGCACTAACACTGAAGCTTTCTTT. The genes are TRBV27 and TRBJ1-1; D may be TRBD1 (5 bases). V was cut by 4 bases and J by 2 bases, with 8 bases left in between. Germline values: CDR1 MNHEY, CDR2 SMNVEV (reference sequence). The CDR3 consists of 13 residues.

This clonotype was seen repeatedly, ten times or more. V and J are TRBV20-1 and TRBJ2-7; D tentatively reads TRBD1 or TRBD2 (5 bases each). There are 13 residues in the CDR3. V was cut by 0 bases and J by 8 bases, with 14 bases left in between. From germline, CDR1 is DFQATT and CDR2 SNEGSKA (reference sequence). CDR3 in DNA: TGCAGTGCTAGAGATGGGGGACCCCGAAAGCAGTACTTC. Amino acid sequence: CSARDGGPRKQYF.

This clonotype appeared many times. V and J are TRBV2 and TRBJ2-5, with D possibly matching TRBD2 (6 bases). The CDR3 length is 12 residues. Germline-derived CDR1 and CDR2 are SNHLY and FYNNEI. The V end lost 11 bases, the J end lost 1 base, and 11 bases lay between the germline ends. The CDR3 DNA reads as TGTGCCGGGGGACTGACCCAAGAGACCCAGTACTTC. Protein sequence: CAGGLTQETQYF.

In this sample, this clonotype turned up many times. The chain links TRBV19 to TRBJ2-7; D gene ambiguous. V lost 1 base, J lost 4 bases, and 8 bases lay in between. CDR1 and CDR2 from the germline V gene are LNHDA and SQIVND (reference sequence). The CDR3 spans 13 residues. CDR3 nucleotides: TGTGCCAGTAGTATAGGTGACGGATACGAGCAGTACTTC. Translating gives CASSIGDGYEQYF. The whole variable domain, remainder taken from reference TRBV19 and TRBJ2-7, is DGGITQSPKYLFRKEGQNVTLSCEQNLNHDAMYWYRQDPGQGLRLIYYSQIVNDFQKGDIAEGYSVSREKKESFPLTVTSAQKNPTAFYLCASSIGDGYEQYFGPGTRLTVT.

Ten or more counts support this clonotype. The J gene is TRBJ2-5, the V gene TRBV11-2, with 11 bases identical to TRBD1. The CDR3 spans 15 residues. Germline V lookup: CDR1 SGHAT, CDR2 FQNNGV. J was trimmed by 5 bases and V by 5 bases; bases with no gene match: 7. The CDR3 loop is CASSPRTGGGETQYF. The CDR3 DNA reads TGTGCCAGCAGCCCCAGGACAGGGGGCGGTGAGACCCAGTACTTC. Full variable domain (remainder filled in from reference TRBV11-2 and TRBJ2-5): EAGVAQSPRYKIIEKRQSVAFWCNPISGHATLYWYQQILGQGPKLLIQFQNNGVVDDSQLPKDRFSAERLKGVDSTLKIQPAKLEDSAVYLCASSPRTGGGETQYFGPGTRLLVL.

This clonotype was seen repeatedly, ten times or more. The V gene is TRBV7-2, the J gene TRBJ1-1, with a weak D call TRBD1 (5 bases). The CDR3 is made up of 12 amino acids. Germline values: CDR1 SGHTA, CDR2 FQGNSA. Trimming removed 3 bases at V and 10 bases at J, with 12 bases between. For the CDR3, the DNA is TGTGCCAGCAGCTTTTGGGGGGTGAGAGCTTTCTTT. Its translation is CASSFWGVRAFF.

This clonotype was seen at least ten times. This sequence joins TRBV25-1 and TRBJ2-7, with a tentative D call TRBD1 (5 bases). Germline CDR1 is MGHDK and CDR2 is SYGVNS. Trimming pared 5 bases from V and 0 bases from J, leaving 8 bases between. The CDR3 is 13 amino acids. CDR3: CASSTRASYEQYF. The CDR3 DNA sequence: TGTGCCAGCAGTACCAGGGCCTCCTACGAGCAGTACTTC.

This clonotype was seen repeatedly, ten times or more. J is TRBJ2-4 and V is TRBV6-2 or TRBV6-3; either TRBD1 or TRBD2 may fit D (5 bases each). The germline gives CDR1 MNHEY, CDR2 SVGEGT. With 4 bases removed from V and 3 bases from J, the gap between germline ends came to 10 bases. This CDR3 region has 14 residues. The CDR3 nucleotides read TGTGCCAGCAGTTCCCATGGGGGCAAAAACATTCAGTACTTC. This encodes CASSSHGGKNIQYF.

The chain uses TRBV11-2 and TRBJ2-5; the D gene is possibly TRBD1 (6 bases). V shed 1 base and J shed 5 bases, with 14 bases lying between them. Germline V CDR1 and CDR2: SGHAT, FQNNGV. This CDR3 is 15 amino acids long. The CDR3 DNA is TGTGCCAGCAGCTTAGCGGGCAGGGGAGTGGAGACCCAGTACTTC. This codes for CASSLAGRGVETQYF.

This clonotype was observed at least ten times. This chain connects TRBV28 to TRBJ1-2; D unresolved. Germline assignment: CDR1 MDHEN and CDR2 SYDVKM. Trimming cost V 2 bases and J 1 base, with 11 bases left between them. The CDR3 loop spans 15 amino acids. Here the CDR3 DNA reads TGTGCCAGCAGTTTAGGAGATCCTTTTAACTATGGCTACACCTTC. Encoded protein: CASSLGDPFNYGYTF.

This clonotype appeared many times. DNA for the CDR3: TGCGCCAGCAGCCAAGCCCCCGTAGAACTACGCTATGGCTACACCTTC. It encodes CASSQAPVELRYGYTF. V is TRBV4-1 and J is TRBJ1-2; D unclear. CDR3 size: 16 residues. The germline V gene has CDR1 MGHRA and CDR2 YSYEKL. Trimming stripped 1 base from V and 4 bases from J, with 16 bases between.

This clonotype was counted many times. The rearrangement links TRBV6-2 or TRBV6-3 to TRBJ2-5, with D uncertain. V was pared by 6 bases and J by 1 base, with 15 bases between. Looked up from germline, CDR1 is MNHEY and CDR2 is SVGEGT. CDR3 length equals 15 residues. The CDR3 DNA follows: TGTGCCAGCAGGACTGAGCGACATGGCCAAGAGACCCAGTACTTC. It translates to CASRTERHGQETQYF.

The V gene is TRBV7-9, the J gene TRBJ2-2, with 7 bases aligning to TRBD2. The CDR3 consists of 15 residues. The junction had 6 bases not matched to a gene; V was cut back by 3 bases and J by 5 bases. Germline CDR1 is SEHNR and CDR2 is FQNEAQ (reference sequence). Here the CDR3 DNA reads TGTGCCAGCAGCTTGCGGGAGTGGGGGACCGGGGAGCTGTTTTTT. Translation gives CASSLREWGTGELFF.

V is TRBV7-2 and J is TRBJ2-7; TRBD1 agrees at 7 bases. Germline-derived CDR1 and CDR2 are SGHTA and FQGNSA. This CDR3 region has 15 residues. Trimming removed 4 bases from V and 4 bases from J; junction bases left unmatched: 10. The CDR3 nucleotides read TGTGCCAGCAGCTCGCGACAGGGTCACGGATACGAGCAGTACTTC. This codes for CASSSRQGHGYEQYF.

At least ten counts were recorded for this clonotype. The genes are TRBV12-3 or TRBV12-4 and TRBJ2-2; weak D call: TRBD2 (5 bases). The CDR3 has 18 amino acids. Trimming removed 6 bases from V and 1 base from J, with 21 bases in between. In nucleotides, the CDR3 is TGTGCCAGCAGCCATAAACTAGACTGGACCGAGAACACCGGGGAGCTGTTTTTT. Residues: CASSHKLDWTENTGELFF.

This clonotype appeared many times. The rearrangement uses TRBV20-1 and TRBJ2-7; D ambiguous. CDR3 length: 16 residues. V lost 0 bases and J 0 bases, leaving 15 bases between the germline ends. The germline V gene encodes CDR1 DFQATT and CDR2 SNEGSKA (reference sequence). CDR3 DNA sequence: TGCAGTGCTAGAGATTTTACACGGTCGGACTCCTACGAGCAGTACTTC. Translating it yields CSARDFTRSDSYEQYF.

This clonotype was observed at least ten times. The chain uses TRBV5-1 and TRBJ1-2; 7 bases line up with TRBD1. CDR1 is SGHRS and CDR2 is YFSETQ in the germline V gene. This CDR3 is built from 15 residues. The J segment lost 3 bases and the V segment lost 0 bases, leaving 5 bases of the junction unmatched. The CDR3 nucleotides are TGCGCCAGCAGCTTGGAGGGGACAGATCACTATGGCTACACCTTC. Translating gives CASSLEGTDHYGYTF.

This clonotype was observed a few times. CDR3 sequence: CASSQDGRGQGETQYF. CDR3 bases: TGCGCCAGCAGCCAAGATGGCAGGGGACAGGGAGAGACCCAGTACTTC. The chain has TRBV4-1 and TRBJ2-5; 9 bases match TRBD1. CDR3 length: 16 amino acids. J was trimmed by 4 bases and V by 0 bases; bases with no gene match: 6. Germline-derived CDR1 and CDR2 are MGHRA and YSYEKL.

This clonotype has only one observation. A read error may be the cause here, since a much bigger clone is one base away. The V call is TRBV30, the J call TRBJ1-1; no clear D gene. Germline assignment: CDR1 GTSNPN and CDR2 SVGIG (reference sequence). This CDR3 has 13 amino acids. CDR3 residues: CAWSAQWATEALF. For the CDR3, the DNA is TGTGCCTGGAGTGCTCAGTGGGCCACTGAAGCTCTCTTT.

This chain connects TRBV20-1 to TRBJ1-1, with 8 bases fitting TRBD1. Per the germline V gene, CDR1 is DFQATT and CDR2 is SNEGSKA (reference sequence). The CDR3 sequence is 11 residues long. The CDR3 DNA reads TGCACCGTCACAGGGGGCACTGAAGCTTTCTTT. It translates to CTVTGGTEAFF.

At least ten counts were recorded for this clonotype. This chain uses TRBV6-5 with TRBJ2-5, with D tentatively TRBD1 (5 bases). Germline V lookup: CDR1 MNHEY, CDR2 SVGAGI. The CDR3 contains 16 residues. Trimming took off 5 bases at V and 1 base at J, with 17 bases between the two ends. This chain's CDR3 is CASSPLPDSTQETQYF. CDR3 nucleotide sequence: TGTGCCAGCAGTCCCCTCCCTGACAGTACCCAAGAGACCCAGTACTTC.

The chain's CDR3 is CASRLDRGSSSYEQYF. Written as DNA, the CDR3 is TGTGCCAGCAGACTGGACAGGGGGTCGTCTTCCTACGAGCAGTACTTC. The chain recombines TRBV2 with TRBJ2-7; 10 nucleotides line up with TRBD1. Germline CDR1 SNHLY, CDR2 FYNNEI. The CDR3 has 16 residues. The V segment lost 6 bases and the J segment 1 base; nucleotides outside the gene matches: 9.

The table lists this clonotype with many counts. This rearrangement joins TRBV28 to TRBJ1-2; TRBD1 might be the D (5 bases). Germline V CDR1 and CDR2: MDHEN, SYDVKM. V was clipped by 10 bases and J by 2 bases, with 17 bases between them. The CDR3 is 14 residues long. The CDR3 loop reads CATHQGGDNYGYTF. For the CDR3, the DNA is TGTGCCACCCACCAGGGAGGAGACAACTATGGCTACACCTTC.

This clonotype was seen many times. This sequence joins TRBV12-3 or TRBV12-4 and TRBJ2-5; no firm D call. Trimming took 1 base from V and 3 from J, leaving 6 bases between them. The CDR3 runs 13 residues. CDR3 DNA sequence: TGTGCCAGCAGTTTAGGAAGGGAAGAGACCCAGTACTTC. Its translation is CASSLGREETQYF.